Presented here are 17 T cell receptor beta chains from one specimen sequenced in a study of radiotherapy plus CTLA-4 blockade in lung cancer. Assay used: immunoSEQ multiplex PCR; TCRdb lists only in-frame clones, some missing. This table has some 32,000 clones, roughly 71% appearing once. The sample in question was peripheral blood, obtained from a patient treated with radiotherapy plus ipilimumab. These receptors were obtained from a human donor with non-small cell lung cancer who had stable disease on radiotherapy plus ipilimumab.

This clone has just a few counts. CDR3 nucleotides: TGTGCCACCTCACCTACGGGGCCTAATGAAAAACTGTTTTTT. It specifies CATSPTGPNEKLFF. The genes are TRBV7-3 and TRBJ1-4; a possible D gene is TRBD1 (5 bases). The CDR3 is made up of 14 amino acids. V was trimmed by 10 bases and J by 3 bases, leaving 15 bases between them. Germline V CDR1 and CDR2: SGHTA, FQGTGA.

This chain links TRBV11-3 with TRBJ2-5; 12 bases line up with TRBD2. The junction had 17 bases not matched to a gene; V was cut back by 3 bases and J by 9 bases. Germline V CDR1 and CDR2: SGHNT, YENEEA. The CDR3 sequence is 18 residues long. The CDR3 sequence: CASSFSGTSGLADRPQYF. The CDR3 nucleotides read TGTGCCAGCAGCTTCTCAGGGACTAGCGGGCTGGCCGATCGTCCCCAGTACTTC.

The chain links TRBV28 to TRBJ2-3, with TRBD2 matching 10 bases. Trimming at V came to 7 bases and at J to 4 bases, leaving 8 bases not matched to a gene. Germline V gives CDR1 MDHEN, CDR2 SYDVKM. CDR3 length: 15 amino acids. DNA of the CDR3: TGTGCCAGCACTCGTACTAGCGGGACGGCAGATACGCAGTATTTT. This translates into CASTRTSGTADTQYF. Variable domain in full (rest from reference TRBV28 and TRBJ2-3): DVKVTQSSRYLVKRTGEKVFLECVQDMDHENMFWYRQDPGLGLRLIYFSYDVKMKEKGDIPEGYSVSREKKERFSLILESASTNQTSMYLCASTRTSGTADTQYFGPGTRLTVL.

This chain joins TRBV7-3 and TRBJ2-3; no firm D call. Trimming stripped 1 base from V and 0 bases from J, with 11 bases between. This CDR3 spans 16 amino acids. Per germline, CDR1 SGHTA and CDR2 FQGTGA. The CDR3 coding sequence is TGTGCCAGCAGCTTAAAAGGCAGTCCTAGCACAGATACGCAGTATTTT. It is translated as CASSLKGSPSTDTQYF.

The rearrangement links TRBV7-8 to TRBJ1-2; the match to TRBD1 covers 8 bases. The CDR3 sequence is 14 residues long. Losses at the gene ends were 3 bases for V and 7 bases for J; bases not matched to a gene: 7. The V gene's germline CDR1 is SGHVS and CDR2 FQNEAQ. In DNA form, the CDR3 reads TGTGCCAGCAGCTTTCTGGACAGGGAGGTTGGCTACACCTTC. Translation: CASSFLDREVGYTF.

The CDR3 spells CATSRGGGGISYSQPQHF. Written as DNA, the CDR3 is TGTGCCACCAGCAGAGGCGGTGGGGGAATCTCATATAGTCAGCCCCAGCATTTT. The chain uses TRBV15 and TRBJ1-5, with D tentatively TRBD1 (5 bases). This CDR3 spans 18 amino acids. Trimming removed 1 base at V and 6 bases at J, with 22 bases between. CDR1 and CDR2 from the germline V gene are LNHNV and YYDKDF (reference sequence).

This chain joins TRBV2 and TRBJ2-6, with 12 bases fitting TRBD2. Germline-derived CDR1 and CDR2 are SNHLY and FYNNEI. J gave up 0 bases and V 7 bases, and 7 bases lay outside the gene matches. The CDR3 covers 18 residues. The CDR3 protein is CASTRLAGVGSGANVLTF. CDR3 coding DNA: TGTGCCAGCACAAGACTAGCGGGAGTGGGCTCTGGGGCCAACGTCCTGACTTTC.

As regards this clone: The missing conserved phenylalanine or tryptophan at the end of this CDR3 makes a read error likely. This sequence joins TRBV28 and TRBJ1-2, with D possibly being TRBD1 (6 bases). Trimming removed 10 bases from V and 2 bases from J, with 14 bases in between. The CDR3 is 13 residues long. Per the germline V gene, CDR1 is MDHEN and CDR2 is SYDVKM. In nucleotides, the CDR3 is TGTGCCATCGGGGGCGCCCGAAACTATGGCTACACCCTC. Residues: CAIGGARNYGYTL.

V and J are TRBV5-6 and TRBJ2-7; TRBD1 or TRBD2 may be the D gene (5 bases each). Trimming pared 1 base from V and 3 bases from J, leaving 11 bases between. This CDR3 is 14 amino acids long. CDR1 SGHDT and CDR2 YYEEEE come from the germline V gene. The CDR3 DNA sequence: TGTGCCAGCAGCTTGCGTCCAGGGAGCTACGAGCAGTACTTC. This translates into CASSLRPGSYEQYF.

This chain uses TRBV19 with TRBJ1-5; D unresolved. CDR1 and CDR2 (germline): LNHDA, SQIVND (reference sequence). The V end was cut by 4 bases, the J end by 4 bases, with 8 bases between. The CDR3 covers 13 residues. DNA of the CDR3: TGTGCCAGTAGTACCAGAATAAATCAGCCCCAGCATTTT. This sequence encodes CASSTRINQPQHF. Complete variable domain (other parts from reference TRBV19 and TRBJ1-5): DGGITQSPKYLFRKEGQNVTLSCEQNLNHDAMYWYRQDPGQGLRLIYYSQIVNDFQKGDIAEGYSVSREKKESFPLTVTSAQKNPTAFYLCASSTRINQPQHFGDGTRLSIL.

The sample holds one count of this clone. The gene calls are TRBV28 and TRBJ2-1; a possible D gene is TRBD1 (6 bases). The germline V gene encodes CDR1 MDHEN and CDR2 SYDVKM. This CDR3 comprises 14 residues. V gave up 6 bases and J gave up 1 base, with 10 bases separating them. This CDR3 reads CASRGDNSYNEQFF. The CDR3 DNA sequence: TGTGCCAGCAGAGGGGACAATTCCTACAATGAGCAGTTCTTC.

The rearrangement links TRBV7-2 to TRBJ2-3; 9 positions match TRBD2. CDR3 length equals 16 residues. Germline assignment: CDR1 SGHTA and CDR2 FQGNSA. With 3 bases clipped from V and 0 bases from J, the junction kept 4 bases outside the gene matches. The CDR3 region has the DNA TGTGCCAGCAGCTTGACTAGCGGATTTAGCACAGATACGCAGTATTTT. Its protein is CASSLTSGFSTDTQYF.

This clone was observed a single time. This chain joins TRBV29-1 and TRBJ2-7; TRBD2 matches 8 bases. V trimming: 6 bases; J trimming: 7 bases; junction bases outside the gene matches: 17. Germline V CDR1 and CDR2: SQVTM, ANQGSEA. The CDR3 spans 15 residues. The CDR3 nucleotides are TGCAGCGTCGTAATGTGGGGCGGGAGGCCCCTGGAGCAGTACTTC. It yields the protein CSVVMWGGRPLEQYF.

The chain employs TRBV19 and TRBJ1-5; D unclear. Germline loops: CDR1 LNHDA, CDR2 SQIVND (reference sequence). Trimming removed 3 bases from V and 4 bases from J, with 4 bases in between. The CDR3 sequence is 12 residues long. DNA for the CDR3: TGTGCCAGTAGTATCGTGAATCAGCCCCAGCATTTT. Translation: CASSIVNQPQHF.

This clone was observed a few times. The chain combines TRBV19 with TRBJ1-3; D uncertain. There are 16 residues in the CDR3. V shed 3 bases and J shed 0 bases, with 12 bases lying between them. Germline assignment: CDR1 LNHDA and CDR2 SQIVND (reference sequence). CDR3 residues: CASSITLRSSGNTIYF. The CDR3 DNA follows: TGTGCCAGTAGTATTACCCTGAGGAGCTCTGGAAACACCATATATTTT. The complete variable domain, with remaining parts taken from reference TRBV19 and TRBJ1-3, reads DGGITQSPKYLFRKEGQNVTLSCEQNLNHDAMYWYRQDPGQGLRLIYYSQIVNDFQKGDIAEGYSVSREKKESFPLTVTSAQKNPTAFYLCASSITLRSSGNTIYFGEGSWLTVV.

The chain links TRBV13 to TRBJ2-5; TRBD1 aligns across 8 bases. The CDR3 runs to 15 residues. With V trimmed by 4 bases and J by 1 base, 5 bases remained unmatched. Per germline, CDR1 PRHDT and CDR2 FYEKMQ (reference sequence). The CDR3 DNA sequence: TGTGCCAGCAGCTCCGTGGACAGGGTCCAAGAGACCCAGTACTTC. Protein: CASSSVDRVQETQYF.

CDR3 DNA: TGCGCCAGCAGCTTGCGACCTAATTCCTACGAGCAGTACTTC. Translated: CASSLRPNSYEQYF. J is TRBJ2-7 and V is TRBV5-1; D not resolved. The CDR3 has 14 residues. Germline V CDR1 and CDR2: SGHRS, YFSETQ. Trimming left V 1 base short and J 1 base short, with 9 bases between.